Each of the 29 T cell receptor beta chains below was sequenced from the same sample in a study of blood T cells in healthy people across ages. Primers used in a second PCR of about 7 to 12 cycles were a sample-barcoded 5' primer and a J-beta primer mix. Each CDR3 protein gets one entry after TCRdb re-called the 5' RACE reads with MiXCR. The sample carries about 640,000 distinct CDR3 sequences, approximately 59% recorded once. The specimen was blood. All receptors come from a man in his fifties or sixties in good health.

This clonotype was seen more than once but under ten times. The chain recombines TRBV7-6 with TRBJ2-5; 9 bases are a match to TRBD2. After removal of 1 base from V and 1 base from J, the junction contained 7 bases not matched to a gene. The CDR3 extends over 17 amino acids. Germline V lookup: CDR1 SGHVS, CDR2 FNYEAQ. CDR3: CASSLVASGDVQETQYF. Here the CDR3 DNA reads TGTGCCAGCAGCTTAGTGGCTAGCGGGGACGTCCAAGAGACCCAGTACTTC. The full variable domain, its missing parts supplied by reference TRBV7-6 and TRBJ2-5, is GAGVSQSPRYKVTKRGQDVALRCDPISGHVSLYWYRQALGQGPEFLTYFNYEAQQDKSGLPNDRFSAERPEGSISTLTIQRTEQRDSAMYRCASSLVASGDVQETQYFGPGTRLLVL.

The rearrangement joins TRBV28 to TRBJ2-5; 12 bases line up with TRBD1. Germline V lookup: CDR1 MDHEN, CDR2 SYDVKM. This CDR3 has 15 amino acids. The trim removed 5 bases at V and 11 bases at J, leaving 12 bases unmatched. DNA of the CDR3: TGTGCCAGCAGTCCGACGGGACAGGGGGCAATTGAGCAGTACTTC. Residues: CASSPTGQGAIEQYF. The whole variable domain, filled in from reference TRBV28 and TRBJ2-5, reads DVKVTQSSRYLVKRTGEKVFLECVQDMDHENMFWYRQDPGLGLRLIYFSYDVKMKEKGDIPEGYSVSREKKERFSLILESASTNQTSMYLCASSPTGQGAIEQYFGPGTRLLVL.

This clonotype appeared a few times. Written as DNA, the CDR3 is TGTGCCAGCAGTTTTGAGCGGGCCAACACAGATACGCAGTATTTT. Its protein product is CASSFERANTDTQYF. The V and J genes are TRBV6-5 and TRBJ2-3, with TRBD2 as a possible D gene (6 bases). The germline V gene encodes CDR1 MNHEY and CDR2 SVGAGI. The CDR3 extends over 15 amino acids. V lost 4 bases, J lost 2 bases, and 13 bases lay in between.

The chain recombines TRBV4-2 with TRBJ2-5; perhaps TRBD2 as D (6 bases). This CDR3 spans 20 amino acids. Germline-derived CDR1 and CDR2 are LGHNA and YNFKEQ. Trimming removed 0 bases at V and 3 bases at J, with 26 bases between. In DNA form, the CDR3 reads TGTGCCAGCAGCCAAGATCGGTCGGCGGGGCCTTGGGGAGAAAAAGAGACCCAGTACTTC. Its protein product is CASSQDRSAGPWGEKETQYF.

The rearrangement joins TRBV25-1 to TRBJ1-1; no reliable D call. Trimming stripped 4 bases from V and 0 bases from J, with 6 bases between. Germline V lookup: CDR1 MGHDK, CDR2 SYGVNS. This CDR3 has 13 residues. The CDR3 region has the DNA TGTGCCAGCAGTGGCAGTCTGAACACTGAAGCTTTCTTT. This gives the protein CASSGSLNTEAFF.

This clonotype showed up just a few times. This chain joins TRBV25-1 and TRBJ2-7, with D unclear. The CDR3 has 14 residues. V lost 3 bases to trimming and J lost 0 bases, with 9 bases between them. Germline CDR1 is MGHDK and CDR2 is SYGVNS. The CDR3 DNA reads TGTGCCAGCAGTGAGGGCGGCCGCTCCTACGAGCAGTACTTC. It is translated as CASSEGGRSYEQYF.

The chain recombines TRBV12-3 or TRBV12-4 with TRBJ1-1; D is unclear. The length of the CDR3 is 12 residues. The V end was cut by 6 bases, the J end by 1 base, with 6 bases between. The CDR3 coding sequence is TGTGCCAGCAGGAAGTGGAACACTGAAGCTTTCTTT. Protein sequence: CASRKWNTEAFF.

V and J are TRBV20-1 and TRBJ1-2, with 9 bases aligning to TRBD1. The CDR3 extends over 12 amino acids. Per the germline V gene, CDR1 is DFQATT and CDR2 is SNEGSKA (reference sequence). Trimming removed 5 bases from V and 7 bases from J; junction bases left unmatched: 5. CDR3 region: CSAGQGISGYTF. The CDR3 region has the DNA TGCAGTGCTGGACAGGGGATCAGTGGCTACACCTTC.

The chain's CDR3 is CSADKLAGGREQFF. The CDR3 DNA is TGCAGCGCTGATAAACTAGCGGGGGGGCGTGAGCAGTTCTTC. The chain joins TRBV29-1 to TRBJ2-1, with TRBD2 identical over 13 bases. The CDR3 sequence is 14 residues long. The V segment lost 7 bases and the J segment 9 bases; nucleotides outside the gene matches: 9. Germline V CDR1 and CDR2: SQVTM, ANQGSEA.

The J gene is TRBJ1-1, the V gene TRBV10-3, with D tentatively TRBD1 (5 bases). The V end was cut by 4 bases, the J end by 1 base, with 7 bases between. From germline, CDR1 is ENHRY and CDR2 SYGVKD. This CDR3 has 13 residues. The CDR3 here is CAISAQGNTEAFF. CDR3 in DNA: TGTGCCATCAGTGCCCAGGGGAACACTGAAGCTTTCTTT.

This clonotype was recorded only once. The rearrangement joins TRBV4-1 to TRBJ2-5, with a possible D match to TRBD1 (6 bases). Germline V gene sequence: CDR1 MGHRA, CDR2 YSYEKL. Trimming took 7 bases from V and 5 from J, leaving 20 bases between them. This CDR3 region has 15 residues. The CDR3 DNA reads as TGCGCCAGCAAGATACAGGGAGACACCGGGGAGACCCAGTACTTC. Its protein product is CASKIQGDTGETQYF.

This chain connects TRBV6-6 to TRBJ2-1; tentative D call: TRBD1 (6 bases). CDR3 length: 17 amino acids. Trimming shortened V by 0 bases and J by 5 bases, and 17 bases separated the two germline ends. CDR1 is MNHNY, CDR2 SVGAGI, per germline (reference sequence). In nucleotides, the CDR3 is TGTGCCAGCAGTTACTCGCCCCTCGGGACATCCCACAATGAGCAGTTCTTC. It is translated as CASSYSPLGTSHNEQFF.

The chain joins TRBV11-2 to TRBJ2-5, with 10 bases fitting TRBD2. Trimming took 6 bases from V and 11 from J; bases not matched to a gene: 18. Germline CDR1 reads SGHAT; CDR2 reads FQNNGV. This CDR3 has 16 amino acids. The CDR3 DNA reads TGTGCCAGCAGAAACCCAGCGGGGGGGGACTACAATGAGCAGTACTTC. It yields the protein CASRNPAGGDYNEQYF. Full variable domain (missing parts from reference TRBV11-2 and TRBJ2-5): EAGVAQSPRYKIIEKRQSVAFWCNPISGHATLYWYQQILGQGPKLLIQFQNNGVVDDSQLPKDRFSAERLKGVDSTLKIQPAKLEDSAVYLCASRNPAGGDYNEQYFGPGTRLLVL.

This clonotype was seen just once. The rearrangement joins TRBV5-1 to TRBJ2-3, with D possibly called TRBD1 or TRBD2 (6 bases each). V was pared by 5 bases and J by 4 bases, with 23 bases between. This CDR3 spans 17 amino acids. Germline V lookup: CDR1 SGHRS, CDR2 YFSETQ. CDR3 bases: TGCGCCAGCAGTCAGAATTGGCCCGGGGGCGGCCCAGATACGCAGTATTTT. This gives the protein CASSQNWPGGGPDTQYF.

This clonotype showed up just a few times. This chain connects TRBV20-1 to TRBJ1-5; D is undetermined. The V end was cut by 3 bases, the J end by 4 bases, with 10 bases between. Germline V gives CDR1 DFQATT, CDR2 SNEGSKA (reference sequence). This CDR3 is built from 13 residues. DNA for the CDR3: TGCAGTGCTAGTCCCGGAGGGAATCAGCCCCAGCATTTT. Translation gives CSASPGGNQPQHF.

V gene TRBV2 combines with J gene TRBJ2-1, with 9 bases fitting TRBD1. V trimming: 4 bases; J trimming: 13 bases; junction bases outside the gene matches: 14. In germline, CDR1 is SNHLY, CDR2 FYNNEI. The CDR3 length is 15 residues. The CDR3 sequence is CASSAPGTGRRAQFF. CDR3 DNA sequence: TGTGCCAGCAGTGCCCCCGGGACAGGGAGAAGGGCACAGTTCTTC.

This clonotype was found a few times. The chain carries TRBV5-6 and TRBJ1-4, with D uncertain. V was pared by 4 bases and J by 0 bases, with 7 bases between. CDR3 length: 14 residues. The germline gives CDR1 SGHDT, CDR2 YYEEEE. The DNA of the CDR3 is TGTGCCAGCAGCGTAAAAACAACTAATGAAAAACTGTTTTTT. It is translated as CASSVKTTNEKLFF.

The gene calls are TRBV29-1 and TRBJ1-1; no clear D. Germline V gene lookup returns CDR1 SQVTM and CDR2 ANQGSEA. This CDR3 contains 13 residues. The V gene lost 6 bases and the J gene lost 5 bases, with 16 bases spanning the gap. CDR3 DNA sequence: TGCAGCGTGGGCAGGATCCCGTCTACTGAAGCTTTCTTT. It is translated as CSVGRIPSTEAFF.

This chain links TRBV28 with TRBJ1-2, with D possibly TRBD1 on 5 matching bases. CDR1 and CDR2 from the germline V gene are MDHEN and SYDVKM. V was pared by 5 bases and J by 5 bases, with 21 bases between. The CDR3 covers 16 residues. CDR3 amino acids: CASSPGTDPPLYGYTF. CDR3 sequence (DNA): TGTGCCAGCAGTCCGGGGACGGACCCGCCCCTTTATGGCTACACCTTC.

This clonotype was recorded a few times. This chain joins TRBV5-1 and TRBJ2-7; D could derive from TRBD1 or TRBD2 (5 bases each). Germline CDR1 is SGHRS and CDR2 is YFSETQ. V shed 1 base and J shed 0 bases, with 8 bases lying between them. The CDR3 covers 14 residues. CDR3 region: CASSLPGHSYEQYF. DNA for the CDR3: TGCGCCAGCAGCTTGCCGGGGCACTCCTACGAGCAGTACTTC.

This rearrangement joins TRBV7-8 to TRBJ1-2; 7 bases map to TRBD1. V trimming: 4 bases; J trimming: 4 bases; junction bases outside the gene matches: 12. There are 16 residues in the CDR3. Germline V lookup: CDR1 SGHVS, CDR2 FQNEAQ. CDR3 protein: CASSSLNRGAGYGYTF. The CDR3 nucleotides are TGTGCCAGCAGCTCCCTTAACAGGGGCGCAGGCTATGGCTACACCTTC.

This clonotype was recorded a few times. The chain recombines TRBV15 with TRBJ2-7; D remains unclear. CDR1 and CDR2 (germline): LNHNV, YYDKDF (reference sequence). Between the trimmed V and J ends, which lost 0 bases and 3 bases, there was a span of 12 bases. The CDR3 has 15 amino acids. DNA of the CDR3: TGTGCCACCAGCAGAGAAAGTGAACCAAGCTACGAGCAGTACTTC. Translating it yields CATSRESEPSYEQYF.

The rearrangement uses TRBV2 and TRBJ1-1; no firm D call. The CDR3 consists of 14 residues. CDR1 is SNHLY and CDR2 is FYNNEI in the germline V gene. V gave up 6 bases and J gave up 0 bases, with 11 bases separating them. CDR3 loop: CASSVHGVNTEAFF. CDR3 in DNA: TGTGCCAGCAGCGTACACGGGGTGAACACTGAAGCTTTCTTT.

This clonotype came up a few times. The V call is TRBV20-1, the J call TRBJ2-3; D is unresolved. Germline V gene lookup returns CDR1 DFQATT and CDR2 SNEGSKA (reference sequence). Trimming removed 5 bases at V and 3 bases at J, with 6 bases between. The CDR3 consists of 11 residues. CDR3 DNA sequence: TGCAGTGCTCTCACGACAGATACGCAGTATTTT. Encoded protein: CSALTTDTQYF.

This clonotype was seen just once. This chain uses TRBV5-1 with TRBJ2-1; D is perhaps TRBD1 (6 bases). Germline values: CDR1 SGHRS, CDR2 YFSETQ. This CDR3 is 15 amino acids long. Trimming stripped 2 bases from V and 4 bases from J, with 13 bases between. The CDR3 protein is CASSFVRTAYNEQFF. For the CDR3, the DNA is TGCGCCAGCAGCTTCGTCAGGACAGCTTACAATGAGCAGTTCTTC.

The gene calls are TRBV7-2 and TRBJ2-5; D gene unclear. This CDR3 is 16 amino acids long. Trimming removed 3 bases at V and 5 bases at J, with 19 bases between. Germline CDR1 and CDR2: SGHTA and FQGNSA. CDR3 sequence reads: CASSFLGILVGETQYF. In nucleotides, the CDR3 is TGTGCCAGCAGCTTCCTCGGCATTCTGGTGGGGGAGACCCAGTACTTC. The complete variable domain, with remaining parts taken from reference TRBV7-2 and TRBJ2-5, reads GAGVSQSPSNKVTEKGKDVELRCDPISGHTALYWYRQSLGQGLEFLIYFQGNSAPDKSGLPSDRFSAERTGGSVSTLTIQRTQQEDSAVYLCASSFLGILVGETQYFGPGTRLLVL.

The CDR3 sequence: CASMKGSSVREQYF. The CDR3 DNA sequence: TGTGCCAGCATGAAGGGGTCTAGCGTGCGGGAGCAGTACTTC. The J gene is TRBJ2-5, the V gene TRBV2; TRBD2 matches 7 bases. J gave up 11 bases and V 7 bases, and 16 bases lay outside the gene matches. This CDR3 has 14 amino acids. From germline, CDR1 is SNHLY and CDR2 FYNNEI.

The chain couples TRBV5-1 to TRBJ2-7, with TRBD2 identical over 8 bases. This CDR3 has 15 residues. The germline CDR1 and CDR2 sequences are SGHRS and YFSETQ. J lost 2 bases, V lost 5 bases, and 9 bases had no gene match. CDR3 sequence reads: CASSFGTRETYEQYF. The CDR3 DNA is TGCGCCAGCAGTTTTGGGACTAGAGAGACCTACGAGCAGTACTTC.

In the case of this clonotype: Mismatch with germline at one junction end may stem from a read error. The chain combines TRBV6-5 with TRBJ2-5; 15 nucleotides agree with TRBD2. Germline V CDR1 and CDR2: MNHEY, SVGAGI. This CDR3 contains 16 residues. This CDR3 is CASGRTSGGARETQYF. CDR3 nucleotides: TGTGCCAGCGGAAGGACTAGCGGGGGGGCGCGGGAGACACAGTACTTC.